The entry that follows covers one TCR beta chain sequence. The CDR3 has 15 residues. The V gene's germline CDR1 is SGDLS and CDR2 YYNGEE. The J segment lost 7 bases and the V segment lost 0 bases, leaving 5 bases of the junction unmatched. This sample stems from a study of blood T cell repertoires in COVID-19. This table comes from immunoSEQ multiplex PCR, and its TCRdb copy is limited to in-frame clones, with some not included. The repertoire holds 250,000 or so clones, with around 80% as singletons. The source is a woman at least 80 years old with acute or convalescent COVID-19. Sequencing was performed on peripheral blood. The J gene is TRBJ2-1, the V gene TRBV9, with 9 bases that match TRBD1. The CDR3 DNA reads TGTGCCAGCAGCGTAGTACAGGGGGCGCTTAATGAGCAGTTCTTC. Its translation is CASSVVQGALNEQFF.